These 31 T cell receptor beta chains originate from one sample sequenced in a study of cytomegalovirus exposure and HLA in healthy donors. The PCR employed 60 Vbeta primers together with 13 Jbeta primers. This table comes from immunoSEQ multiplex PCR, and its TCRdb copy is limited to in-frame clones, with some not included. The sample lists about 160,000 clones; approximately 84% were seen once. Sequenced: PBMCs. The source of these receptors is a man aged 50-59 years in good health and CMV-seropositive.

V is TRBV10-1 and J is TRBJ2-7, with TRBD1 matching over 7 bases. This CDR3 comprises 14 residues. V shed 3 bases, J shed 3 bases, and the junction held 5 bases outside the gene matches. CDR1 and CDR2 from the germline V gene are WNHNN and SYGVQD (reference sequence). The CDR3 here is CASSDNPGGYEQYF. The CDR3, as DNA: TGCGCCAGCAGTGATAACCCAGGGGGCTACGAGCAGTACTTC.

The rearrangement links TRBV7-9 to TRBJ1-1; 7 positions match TRBD1. CDR1 is SEHNR and CDR2 is FQNEAQ in the germline V gene (reference sequence). J gave up 0 bases and V 1 base, and 2 bases lay outside the gene matches. This CDR3 contains 15 residues. The CDR3 region is CASSLGDSLNTEAFF. CDR3 DNA sequence: TGTGCCAGCAGCTTAGGGGACAGTTTGAACACTGAAGCTTTCTTT.

Written as DNA, the CDR3 is TGTGCCAGCAGCTTAAGTACTAGCGGGGGGAGAAATGAGCAGTTCTTC. Its protein product is CASSLSTSGGRNEQFF. This chain joins TRBV7-9 and TRBJ2-1; TRBD2 agrees at 12 bases. V dropped 2 bases and J dropped 7; count of bases not matched to a gene: 6. The CDR3 is made up of 16 amino acids. Looked up from germline, CDR1 is SEHNR and CDR2 is FQNEAQ (reference sequence).

This clone came up a few times. This sequence joins TRBV28 and TRBJ1-4; 8 bases align to TRBD1. The CDR3 runs to 16 residues. Germline V gene data show CDR1 as MDHEN and CDR2 as SYDVKM. The junction had 9 bases not matched to a gene; V was cut back by 5 bases and J by 4 bases. The chain's CDR3 is CASSDPRTGNNEKLFF. As DNA, the CDR3 is TGTGCCAGCAGTGATCCCCGGACAGGGAATAATGAAAAACTGTTTTTT.

The J gene is TRBJ1-2, the V gene TRBV6-6, with 9 nucleotides matching TRBD1. The CDR3 sequence is 13 residues long. V shed 6 bases, J shed 5 bases, and the junction held 4 bases outside the gene matches. Germline assignment: CDR1 MNHNY and CDR2 SVGAGI (reference sequence). The CDR3 nucleotides are TGTGCCAGCAGATCGACAGGGGGGTATGGCTACACCTTC. Encoded protein: CASRSTGGYGYTF.

The V call is TRBV27, the J call TRBJ1-1, with 8 bases matching TRBD1. Germline-derived CDR1 and CDR2 are MNHEY and SMNVEV (reference sequence). V gave up 10 bases and J gave up 4 bases; unmatched junction bases: 8. CDR3 length equals 13 residues. Here the CDR3 DNA reads TGTGCCAACCCACAGGGGGAGATCACTGAAGCTTTCTTT. It translates to CANPQGEITEAFF.

The gene calls are TRBV5-1 and TRBJ2-7, with D perhaps matching TRBD2 (6 bases). The CDR3 spans 14 residues. Trimming removed 4 bases from V and 1 base from J, with 12 bases in between. Per germline, CDR1 SGHRS and CDR2 YFSETQ. CDR3 in amino acids: CASSRGTESYEQYF. Written as DNA, the CDR3 is TGCGCCAGCAGCCGGGGGACGGAGTCCTACGAGCAGTACTTC.

The gene calls are TRBV5-4 and TRBJ2-7; D call uncertain. This CDR3 spans 11 amino acids. Trimming cost V 3 bases and J 3 bases, with 4 bases left between them. Germline values: CDR1 SGHNT, CDR2 YYREEE (reference sequence). In DNA form, the CDR3 reads TGTGCCAGCAGCTCCAACTACGAGCAGTACTTC. Its protein is CASSSNYEQYF. Based on the CDR3 plus reference TRBV5-4 and TRBJ2-7, the full variable domain is ETGVTQSPTHLIKTRGQQVTLRCSSQSGHNTVSWYQQALGQGPQFIFQYYREEENGRGNFPPRFSGLQFPNYSSELNVNALELDDSALYLCASSSNYEQYFGPGTRLTVT.

The chain uses TRBV18 and TRBJ2-7; 7 bases are a match to TRBD1. V trimming: 4 bases; J trimming: 6 bases; junction bases outside the gene matches: 6. CDR3 size: 13 residues. Germline CDR1 and CDR2: KGHSH and LQKENI. This CDR3 reads CASSQNRDSEQYF. DNA for the CDR3: TGTGCCAGCTCACAGAACCGGGACAGCGAGCAGTACTTC.

This sequence joins TRBV5-6 and TRBJ2-5; 8 nucleotides agree with TRBD1. The CDR3 consists of 16 residues. Trimming removed 3 bases from V and 2 bases from J; junction bases left unmatched: 9. CDR1 SGHDT and CDR2 YYEEEE come from the germline V gene. The CDR3 is CASSSPGGTGQETQYF. CDR3 sequence (DNA): TGTGCCAGCAGCTCCCCAGGGGGGACAGGTCAAGAGACCCAGTACTTC.

The gene calls are TRBV6-6 and TRBJ2-5; the match to TRBD1 covers 7 bases. J was trimmed by 4 bases and V by 2 bases; bases with no gene match: 10. The CDR3 runs to 16 residues. Germline V CDR1 and CDR2: MNHNY, SVGAGI (reference sequence). DNA for the CDR3: TGTGCCAGCAGTTACCGTCCAACAGGGGTGGGAGAGACCCAGTACTTC. As protein: CASSYRPTGVGETQYF.

V gene TRBV5-1 combines with J gene TRBJ1-1, with 7 bases fitting TRBD1. Germline CDR1 and CDR2: SGHRS and YFSETQ. CDR3 length equals 16 residues. V lost 1 base and J lost 1; bases outside the gene matches: 7. CDR3 residues: CASSLIPGGQNTEAFF. CDR3 bases: TGCGCCAGCAGCTTGATTCCAGGGGGACAGAACACTGAAGCTTTCTTT.

This chain joins TRBV6-5 and TRBJ1-1; a weak D match, TRBD1 (5 bases). V was pared by 10 bases and J by 3 bases, with 18 bases between. Germline CDR1 reads MNHEY; CDR2 reads SVGAGI. The CDR3 is 14 residues long. CDR3 amino acids: CATKRGSRDTEAFF. The DNA for the CDR3 is TGTGCCACCAAGCGGGGGTCGAGGGACACTGAAGCTTTCTTT.

This clone was seen just once. This chain joins TRBV9 and TRBJ2-2; TRBD2 agrees at 7 bases. J was trimmed by 7 bases and V by 3 bases; bases with no gene match: 9. Germline CDR1 SGDLS, CDR2 YYNGEE. The CDR3 has 15 residues. For the CDR3, the DNA is TGTGCCAGCAGCGCCGCTAGCGGCTTCGGCGGGGAGCTGTTTTTT. Its protein product is CASSAASGFGGELFF.

V is TRBV6-1 and J is TRBJ2-7, with 7 bases that match TRBD1. V gave up 2 bases and J gave up 7 bases; unmatched junction bases: 8. There are 14 residues in the CDR3. The germline gives CDR1 MNHNS, CDR2 SASEGT. The CDR3 protein is CASSETQGMSEQYF. CDR3 DNA: TGTGCCAGCAGTGAAACACAGGGGATGAGTGAGCAGTACTTC.

The rearrangement uses TRBV25-1 and TRBJ2-5, with D possibly being TRBD2 (6 bases). This CDR3 contains 14 residues. Germline CDR1 and CDR2: MGHDK and SYGVNS. The V end was cut by 2 bases, the J end by 7 bases, with 14 bases between. The CDR3 reads CASSERGSGGTQYF. The CDR3 coding sequence is TGTGCCAGCAGTGAACGGGGGTCCGGAGGGACCCAGTACTTC.

The chain recombines TRBV6-6 with TRBJ1-5, with D possibly matching TRBD1 (5 bases). This CDR3 has 15 amino acids. Germline V lookup: CDR1 MNHNY, CDR2 SVGAGI (reference sequence). Trimming cost V 0 bases and J 3 bases, with 9 bases left between them. The CDR3 loop reads CASSYSGGTNQPQHF. The CDR3 DNA reads as TGTGCCAGCAGTTACTCAGGAGGGACCAATCAGCCCCAGCATTTT.

The chain has TRBV4-3 and TRBJ1-1, with D uncertain. Germline V lookup: CDR1 LGHNA, CDR2 YSLEER. This CDR3 is built from 13 residues. With 4 bases removed from V and 3 bases from J, the gap between germline ends came to 9 bases. The CDR3 reads CASSLTGDTEAFF. The DNA of the CDR3 is TGCGCCAGCAGCCTGACCGGGGACACTGAAGCTTTCTTT.

The rearrangement links TRBV27 to TRBJ2-2; 7 bases are a match to TRBD2. V lost 3 bases to trimming and J lost 6 bases; unmatched junction nucleotides: 4. Per the germline V gene, CDR1 is MNHEY and CDR2 is SMNVEV (reference sequence). This CDR3 region has 14 residues. The CDR3 loop reads CASSFSLAAGELFF. The CDR3 DNA sequence: TGTGCCAGCAGTTTTAGCCTAGCGGCCGGGGAGCTGTTTTTT.

This chain joins TRBV18 and TRBJ1-5, with a weak D call TRBD1 (5 bases). V was pared by 1 base and J by 8 bases, with 12 bases between. This CDR3 region has 14 residues. Germline V gene data show CDR1 as KGHSH and CDR2 as LQKENI. CDR3: CASSPRAGWEPQHF. DNA for the CDR3: TGTGCCAGCTCACCACGGGCAGGGTGGGAGCCCCAGCATTTT.

The V gene is TRBV4-2, the J gene TRBJ2-3, with 7 bases fitting TRBD2. The V gene's germline CDR1 is LGHNA and CDR2 YNFKEQ. The CDR3 covers 13 residues. Losses at the gene ends were 7 bases for V and 4 bases for J; bases not matched to a gene: 5. CDR3 loop: CASTRGDPDTQYF. The CDR3 region has the DNA TGTGCCAGCACCCGGGGGGACCCAGATACGCAGTATTTT.

The CDR3 reads CASSPALFTEFRETQYF. In DNA form, the CDR3 reads TGTGCCAGCAGCCCGGCCCTCTTTACAGAATTCCGAGAGACCCAGTACTTC. The chain couples TRBV5-6 to TRBJ2-5; D call uncertain. V was trimmed by 4 bases and J by 4 bases, leaving 23 bases between them. Germline assignment: CDR1 SGHDT and CDR2 YYEEEE. The CDR3 totals 17 residues.

This chain connects TRBV7-6 to TRBJ2-7; maybe TRBD1 (6 bases). Per germline, CDR1 SGHVS and CDR2 FNYEAQ. This CDR3 spans 14 amino acids. V lost 5 bases to trimming and J lost 12 bases, with 23 bases between them. CDR3 in DNA: TGTGCCAGCAGCCTCCGTACCCAACCGGGACATGTGTACTTC. Translating gives CASSLRTQPGHVYF.

This chain joins TRBV28 and TRBJ2-3, with D hard to call. V was cut by 11 bases and J by 0 bases, with 9 bases left in between. Looked up from germline, CDR1 is MDHEN and CDR2 is SYDVKM. The CDR3 has 12 amino acids. This CDR3 reads CAAAQSTDTQYF. The CDR3 coding sequence is TGTGCCGCGGCGCAGAGCACAGATACGCAGTATTTT.

V usage is TRBV27 and J usage is TRBJ2-5, with TRBD2 matching 11 bases. The CDR3 has 15 residues. Germline-derived CDR1 and CDR2 are MNHEY and SMNVEV (reference sequence). V was pared by 6 bases and J by 5 bases, with 8 bases of the junction left unmatched. The CDR3 protein is CASRFSGRAWETQYF. In DNA, the CDR3 is TGTGCCAGCAGATTTAGCGGGAGGGCGTGGGAGACCCAGTACTTC.

About this clone: One junction end disagrees with the germline gene, perhaps due to a read error. The rearrangement links TRBV7-2 to TRBJ2-5; D uncertain. Germline V lookup: CDR1 SGHTA, CDR2 FQGNSA. This CDR3 has 13 residues. The CDR3: CASSLPPVEAQYF. In DNA form, the CDR3 reads TGTGCCAGCAGCCTACCCCCGGTAGAGGCCCAGTACTTC.

The rearrangement uses TRBV18 and TRBJ2-7; 10 bases fit TRBD1. CDR1 and CDR2 (germline): KGHSH, LQKENI. The CDR3 is 14 amino acids. Trimming removed 6 bases from V and 4 bases from J; junction bases left unmatched: 6. Here the CDR3 reads CASSFGQGVYEQYF. CDR3 nucleotide sequence: TGTGCCAGCTCCTTTGGACAGGGGGTGTACGAGCAGTACTTC.

The CDR3 coding sequence is TGTGCCTGGAGTCCCAGGTCAGGGTCTGAAAAACTGTTTTTT. This encodes CAWSPRSGSEKLFF. The rearrangement links TRBV30 to TRBJ1-4, with TRBD1 as a possible D gene (5 bases). The germline CDR1 and CDR2 sequences are GTSNPN and SVGIG (reference sequence). V was cut by 2 bases and J by 7 bases, with 14 bases left in between. The CDR3 sequence is 14 residues long.

The V and J genes are TRBV20-1 and TRBJ1-2; no clear D gene. Germline CDR1 and CDR2: DFQATT and SNEGSKA (reference sequence). V gave up 6 bases and J gave up 5 bases, with 10 bases separating them. The CDR3 extends over 11 amino acids. This chain's CDR3 is CSAPDTYGYTF. The CDR3 region has the DNA TGCAGTGCCCCAGACACGTATGGCTACACCTTC.

The chain carries TRBV9 and TRBJ1-1; D remains unclear. CDR1 SGDLS and CDR2 YYNGEE come from the germline V gene. The CDR3 sequence is 13 residues long. The V end was cut by 2 bases, the J end by 4 bases, with 9 bases between. CDR3 in amino acids: CASSVQVSTEAFF. CDR3 sequence (DNA): TGTGCCAGCAGCGTTCAGGTCAGCACTGAAGCTTTCTTT.

The V call is TRBV9, the J call TRBJ2-5, with 7 bases identical to TRBD1. Germline CDR1 SGDLS, CDR2 YYNGEE. The V gene end was trimmed by 4 bases and the J gene end by 3 bases; junction bases not matched to a gene: 6. This CDR3 is 14 amino acids long. CDR3: CASSPRDSKETQYF. As DNA, the CDR3 is TGTGCCAGCAGCCCCCGGGACAGCAAAGAGACCCAGTACTTC.